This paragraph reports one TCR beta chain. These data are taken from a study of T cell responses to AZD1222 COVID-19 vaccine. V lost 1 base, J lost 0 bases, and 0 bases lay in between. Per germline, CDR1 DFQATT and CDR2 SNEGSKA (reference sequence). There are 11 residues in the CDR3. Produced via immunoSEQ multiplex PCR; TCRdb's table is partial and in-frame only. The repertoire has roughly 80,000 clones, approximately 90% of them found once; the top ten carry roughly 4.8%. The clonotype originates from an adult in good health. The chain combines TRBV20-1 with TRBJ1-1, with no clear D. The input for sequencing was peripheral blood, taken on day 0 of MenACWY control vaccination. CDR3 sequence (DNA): TGCAGTGCTAGAGTGAACACTGAAGCTTTCTTT. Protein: CSARVNTEAFF.